This entry lists 28 T cell receptor beta chains sequenced from one sample in a study of blood T cell repertoires in COVID-19. Generated by immunoSEQ multiplex PCR, the TCRdb table keeps only in-frame clones and is missing some. The sample holds around 72,000 clones, 85% to 90% seen once. The sample taken for sequencing was peripheral blood. The source of these receptors is a man aged 45-60 years with active COVID-19.

The genes are TRBV19 and TRBJ2-4; D gene unclear. The V gene's germline CDR1 is LNHDA and CDR2 SQIVND (reference sequence). The CDR3 has 18 residues. The V end lost 1 base, the J end lost 6 bases, and 22 bases lay between the germline ends. The CDR3 DNA follows: TGTGCCAGTAGTATAGTGGGTAAGCCGAAATTGGAGAGAAACATTCAGTACTTC. Its translation: CASSIVGKPKLERNIQYF.

The gene calls are TRBV7-2 and TRBJ2-5; D ambiguous. V was shortened by 2 bases and J by 4 bases, with 5 bases between the two germline ends. This CDR3 contains 12 residues. The germline V gene has CDR1 SGHTA and CDR2 FQGNSA. The DNA of the CDR3 is TGTGCCAGCAGCTTACCTATAGAGACCCAGTACTTC. Encoded protein: CASSLPIETQYF.

V is TRBV9 and J is TRBJ2-1, with 12 nucleotides matching TRBD2. V was pared by 1 base and J by 7 bases, with 15 bases of the junction left unmatched. Germline CDR1 reads SGDLS; CDR2 reads YYNGEE. This CDR3 region has 19 residues. This CDR3 is CASSVFPLLLAGGLNEQFF. The CDR3, as DNA: TGTGCCAGCAGCGTATTCCCCCTTTTGCTAGCGGGAGGGCTGAATGAGCAGTTCTTC.

The genes are TRBV28 and TRBJ1-3, with TRBD1 matching over 8 bases. V shed 5 bases, J shed 4 bases, and the junction held 7 bases outside the gene matches. The V gene's germline CDR1 is MDHEN and CDR2 SYDVKM. This CDR3 has 15 amino acids. CDR3 loop: CASSTRGLYGNTIYF. The CDR3 nucleotides are TGTGCCAGCAGTACCAGGGGGCTGTACGGAAACACCATATATTTT.

This clone was found a few times. The chain combines TRBV19 with TRBJ2-7; a weak D match, TRBD1 (6 bases). Trimming stripped 4 bases from V and 3 bases from J, with 10 bases between. Germline CDR1 is LNHDA and CDR2 is SQIVND (reference sequence). The CDR3 runs to 13 residues. Here the CDR3 DNA reads TGTGCCAGTAGTACCGGGACACGCTACGAGCAGTACTTC. As protein: CASSTGTRYEQYF.

The rearrangement joins TRBV19 to TRBJ2-5, with D perhaps TRBD1 (5 bases). V gave up 4 bases and J gave up 1 base, with 16 bases separating them. This CDR3 is 16 amino acids long. Germline assignment: CDR1 LNHDA and CDR2 SQIVND (reference sequence). The CDR3 sequence: CASSSQGASSQETQYF. CDR3 sequence (DNA): TGTGCCAGTAGTAGTCAAGGGGCATCGAGCCAAGAGACCCAGTACTTC.

This chain connects TRBV6-4 to TRBJ1-1; 7 bases match TRBD1. Germline loops: CDR1 MRHNA, CDR2 SNTAGT. Losses at the gene ends were 4 bases for V and 3 bases for J; bases not matched to a gene: 2. The CDR3 length is 13 residues. The CDR3 spells CASSVGTDTEAFF. CDR3 sequence (DNA): TGTGCCAGCAGTGTCGGGACAGACACTGAAGCTTTCTTT.

This chain links TRBV5-1 with TRBJ1-4; TRBD1 matches at 9 bases. The CDR3 is 15 amino acids. Germline V gene lookup returns CDR1 SGHRS and CDR2 YFSETQ. V shed 2 bases and J 8 bases; nucleotides not matched to a gene: 7. The chain's CDR3 is CASSFTGGELEKLFF. In DNA form, the CDR3 reads TGCGCCAGCAGCTTCACAGGGGGCGAGTTAGAAAAACTGTTTTTT.

The CDR3 sequence: CAITPTLRGRGLGTNEKLFF. For the CDR3, the DNA is TGTGCCATCACACCAACCCTTCGGGGCAGGGGGCTAGGGACTAATGAAAAACTGTTTTTT. The chain has TRBV28 and TRBJ1-4, with TRBD1 identical over 8 bases. This CDR3 spans 20 amino acids. V was pared by 10 bases and J by 2 bases, with 24 bases of the junction left unmatched. CDR1 and CDR2 from the germline V gene are MDHEN and SYDVKM.

The CDR3 nucleotides read TGTGCCAGCAGTTTTCCCCGGGGACAGGGATTAGGTTCGGACTACAATGAGCAGTTCTTC. It encodes CASSFPRGQGLGSDYNEQFF. The chain joins TRBV28 to TRBJ2-1, with 9 bases identical to TRBD1. This CDR3 region has 20 residues. With V trimmed by 3 bases and J by 3 bases, 18 bases remained unmatched. In germline, CDR1 is MDHEN, CDR2 SYDVKM.

Only one count was recorded for this clone. The chain recombines TRBV24-1 with TRBJ2-3; maybe TRBD1 (6 bases). This CDR3 is 14 amino acids long. V lost 1 base and J 6 bases, leaving 10 bases between the germline ends. Looked up from germline, CDR1 is KGHDR and CDR2 is SFDVKD. The CDR3 sequence is CATSDLQGGDTQYF. The CDR3 region has the DNA TGTGCCACCAGTGATTTACAGGGTGGGGATACGCAGTATTTT.

The chain recombines TRBV19 with TRBJ2-1; 12 nucleotides line up with TRBD1. The CDR3 runs 16 residues. V lost 1 base to trimming and J lost 8 bases; unmatched junction nucleotides: 6. Germline CDR1 and CDR2: LNHDA and SQIVND (reference sequence). CDR3 in DNA: TGTGCCAGTAGTATAGCCCGGGACAGGGGGCAGGATGAGCAGTTCTTC. Translated: CASSIARDRGQDEQFF.

The chain joins TRBV28 to TRBJ2-3; possibly TRBD1 for D (5 bases). Between the trimmed V and J ends, which lost 7 bases and 4 bases, there was a span of 18 bases. The length of the CDR3 is 15 residues. Germline lookup yields CDR1 MDHEN and CDR2 SYDVKM. The CDR3, as DNA: TGTGCCAGCACCCCCATGCTGGCAGGGTCAGATACGCAGTATTTT. Translated, it gives CASTPMLAGSDTQYF.

The genes are TRBV10-3 and TRBJ2-7, with 10 bases fitting TRBD1. CDR1 is ENHRY, CDR2 SYGVKD, per germline. V was pared by 6 bases and J by 1 base, with 9 bases of the junction left unmatched. The CDR3 spans 16 residues. CDR3 protein: CAISYSDRGRSYEQYF. In DNA, the CDR3 is TGTGCCATCAGCTATTCGGACAGGGGGAGATCCTACGAGCAGTACTTC.

The CDR3: CASSQGTSGEYEQYF. DNA of the CDR3: TGCGCCAGCAGCCAAGGGACTAGCGGGGAGTACGAGCAGTACTTC. The chain is built from TRBV4-1 and TRBJ2-7, with 12 nucleotides matching TRBD2. The CDR3 runs 15 residues. Per germline, CDR1 MGHRA and CDR2 YSYEKL. V shed 1 base and J 4 bases; nucleotides not matched to a gene: 2.

V is TRBV28 and J is TRBJ1-2; TRBD1 matches 9 bases. Germline-derived CDR1 and CDR2 are MDHEN and SYDVKM. There are 15 residues in the CDR3. The V and J ends lost 6 bases and 4 bases, in that order; junction bases with no gene match: 9. In nucleotides, the CDR3 is TGTGCCAGCAGGGTCGTGGGACAGGGAGGCTATGGCTACACCTTC. As protein: CASRVVGQGGYGYTF.

V gene TRBV7-2 combines with J gene TRBJ1-1; possible D gene TRBD1, 6 bases. V dropped 6 bases and J dropped 1 base, with 12 bases sitting between them. Germline V lookup: CDR1 SGHTA, CDR2 FQGNSA. The CDR3 has 14 amino acids. The CDR3 is CASSSHRENTEAFF. CDR3 nucleotides: TGTGCCAGCAGTTCCCACAGGGAGAACACTGAAGCTTTCTTT.

The chain carries TRBV3-1 (or the pseudogene TRBV3-2) and TRBJ2-1, with 11 bases aligning to TRBD1. Trimming at V came to 0 bases and at J to 4 bases, leaving 5 bases not matched to a gene. The CDR3 extends over 17 amino acids. Germline assignment: CDR1 LGHDT and CDR2 YNNKEL (reference sequence). This CDR3 reads CASSQEGGQGAYNEQFF. CDR3 nucleotide sequence: TGTGCCAGCAGCCAAGAAGGCGGACAGGGGGCGTACAATGAGCAGTTCTTC.

This clone has just a few counts. The chain combines TRBV12-3 or TRBV12-4 with TRBJ2-3; D unresolved. V was cut by 6 bases and J by 4 bases, with 11 bases left in between. The length of the CDR3 is 13 residues. The CDR3, as DNA: TGTGCCAGCAGCCGCCAGAAAGCAGATACGCAGTATTTT. It is translated as CASSRQKADTQYF.

J is TRBJ2-5 and V is TRBV7-2; a possible D gene is TRBD2 (5 bases). Germline CDR1 and CDR2: SGHTA and FQGNSA. V lost 4 bases, J lost 2 bases, and 14 bases lay in between. CDR3 length equals 15 residues. Here the CDR3 reads CASSYPLSGQETQYF. In DNA form, the CDR3 reads TGTGCCAGCAGCTACCCCCTAAGCGGACAAGAGACCCAGTACTTC.

The chain carries TRBV30 and TRBJ1-5, with D perhaps TRBD1 (6 bases). The germline V gene encodes CDR1 GTSNPN and CDR2 SVGIG (reference sequence). V lost 2 bases and J lost 4, with 12 bases in between. CDR3 length equals 14 residues. In DNA form, the CDR3 reads TGTGCCTGGAGTTACTGGACAGCGAATCAGCCCCAGCATTTT. It specifies CAWSYWTANQPQHF.

This chain links TRBV30 with TRBJ2-7; 13 nucleotides match TRBD2. The CDR3 consists of 14 residues. Unmatched junction bases numbered 11, after V lost 8 bases and J lost 7 bases. Germline V gene lookup returns CDR1 GTSNPN and CDR2 SVGIG (reference sequence). CDR3 sequence: CAASSTSGGPEQYF. The CDR3 DNA sequence: TGTGCCGCATCTTCGACTAGCGGGGGGCCAGAGCAGTACTTC.

This clone was recorded a few times. The CDR3 nucleotides read TGCGCCAGCAGCTTGTCCAGGGCCTATGGCTACACCTTC. Its protein product is CASSLSRAYGYTF. The chain couples TRBV5-1 to TRBJ1-2, with a weak D call TRBD1 (5 bases). Germline V gene data show CDR1 as SGHRS and CDR2 as YFSETQ. Trimming removed 1 base at V and 4 bases at J, with 8 bases between. This CDR3 is 13 amino acids long.

The V gene is TRBV4-1, the J gene TRBJ2-3, with 11 positions matching TRBD2. The CDR3 is 17 amino acids. J gave up 4 bases and V 4 bases, and 10 bases lay outside the gene matches. Germline values: CDR1 MGHRA, CDR2 YSYEKL. CDR3 sequence: CASSRLLAGGPADTQYF. As DNA, the CDR3 is TGCGCCAGCAGCCGCCTTCTAGCGGGGGGTCCGGCAGATACGCAGTATTTT.

This clone was seen a handful of times. Germline and junction disagree at one end, which may indicate a read error. The J gene is TRBJ2-1, the V gene TRBV27, with TRBD1 matching over 7 bases. Germline values: CDR1 MNHEY, CDR2 SMNVEV (reference sequence). The CDR3 loop spans 15 amino acids. The CDR3 spells CASSYYKTDRVELFF. The CDR3 nucleotides are TGTGCCAGCAGTTATTACAAAACCGACAGGGTCGAGCTGTTCTTC.

V and J are TRBV7-8 and TRBJ1-2, with 11 bases identical to TRBD1. The CDR3 sequence is 15 residues long. Trimming cost V 7 bases and J 7 bases; bases outside gene matches: 11. CDR1 is SGHVS, CDR2 FQNEAQ, per germline. In DNA, the CDR3 is TGTGCCAGCAACCCCTCCGGGACAGGGGGTGTTGGCTACACCTTC. Translation: CASNPSGTGGVGYTF. The whole variable domain, remainder taken from reference TRBV7-8 and TRBJ1-2, is GAGVSQSPRYKVAKRGQDVALRCDPISGHVSLFWYQQALGQGPEFLTYFQNEAQLDKSGLPSDRFFAERPEGSVSTLKIQRTQQEDSAVYLCASNPSGTGGVGYTFGSGTRLTVV.

The chain is built from TRBV11-2 and TRBJ2-7; TRBD2 aligns across 7 bases. The CDR3 is 14 residues long. With V trimmed by 3 bases and J by 4 bases, 6 bases remained unmatched. The germline gives CDR1 SGHAT, CDR2 FQNNGV. The CDR3 DNA sequence: TGTGCCAGCAGCTTGGGCAGGGAGGGATACGAGCAGTACTTC. It is translated as CASSLGREGYEQYF.

The V gene is TRBV6-5, the J gene TRBJ2-5; TRBD2 matches 10 bases. The CDR3 covers 14 residues. V lost 5 bases and J lost 1; bases outside the gene matches: 1. CDR1 MNHEY and CDR2 SVGAGI come from the germline V gene. CDR3 region: CASSRTSGQETQYF. The CDR3 DNA sequence: TGTGCCAGCAGTCGGACTAGCGGCCAAGAGACCCAGTACTTC.